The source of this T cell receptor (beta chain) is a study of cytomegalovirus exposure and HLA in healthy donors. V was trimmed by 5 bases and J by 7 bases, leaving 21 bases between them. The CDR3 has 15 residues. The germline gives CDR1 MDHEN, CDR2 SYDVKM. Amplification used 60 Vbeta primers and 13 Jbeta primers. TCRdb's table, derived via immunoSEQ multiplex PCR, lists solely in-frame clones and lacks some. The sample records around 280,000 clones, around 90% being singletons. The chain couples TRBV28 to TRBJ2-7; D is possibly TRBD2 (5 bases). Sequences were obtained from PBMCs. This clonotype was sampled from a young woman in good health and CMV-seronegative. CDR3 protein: CASSPGRTGRGEQYF. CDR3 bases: TGTGCCAGCAGTCCCGGAAGGACCGGGCGAGGGGAGCAGTACTTC.